The 32 T cell receptor beta chains below were found in one sample sequenced in a study of T cells in Graves' hyperthyroidism and ophthalmopathy. TCR beta CDR3 regions were amplified from RNA. HTBI primers were the set used in a first-round RT-PCR of the TCR CDR3. TCRdb called the multiplex PCR reads again in MiXCR, with one record for every CDR3 protein. This table holds hundreds of thousands of distinct CDR3 sequences, about 45% found once. Sequencing was carried out using peripheral blood or thyroid tissue (not recorded which). These receptors were collected from an adult man with Graves' disease, either hyperthyroidism or ophthalmopathy (not recorded which).

The genes are TRBV9 and TRBJ1-6, with D possibly matching TRBD1 (6 bases). The CDR3 contains 15 residues. Germline V gives CDR1 SGDLS, CDR2 YYNGEE. V lost 5 bases to trimming and J lost 14 bases, with 23 bases between them. The CDR3 bases are TGTGCCAGCAGGAACCCAGGACAGAGTCAGGGGTCCCTCCACTTT. Amino acid sequence: CASRNPGQSQGSLHF.

The chain couples TRBV11-2 to TRBJ1-3; D gene uncertain. V was cut by 0 bases and J by 3 bases, with 12 bases left in between. The CDR3 extends over 16 amino acids. Germline V gives CDR1 SGHAT, CDR2 FQNNGV. The CDR3 DNA is TGTGCCAGCAGCTTAGAACAGCCGTCCTATGGAAACACCATATATTTT. It is translated as CASSLEQPSYGNTIYF.

The genes are TRBV7-6 and TRBJ2-7, with TRBD2 matching 7 bases. Trimming at V came to 5 bases and at J to 5 bases, leaving 9 bases not matched to a gene. CDR1 and CDR2 from the germline V gene are SGHVS and FNYEAQ. This CDR3 spans 14 amino acids. CDR3 coding DNA: TGTGCCAGCAGCGGGTTTAGCGGGTCGAACGAGCAGTACTTC. Translated, it gives CASSGFSGSNEQYF. The full variable domain, completed using reference TRBV7-6 and TRBJ2-7, is GAGVSQSPRYKVTKRGQDVALRCDPISGHVSLYWYRQALGQGPEFLTYFNYEAQQDKSGLPNDRFSAERPEGSISTLTIQRTEQRDSAMYRCASSGFSGSNEQYFGPGTRLTVT.

This clonotype occurred many times. The V and J genes are TRBV2 and TRBJ1-1; D gene unclear. This CDR3 comprises 14 residues. The V and J ends lost 7 bases and 0 bases respectively, with 12 bases between them. Per the germline V gene, CDR1 is SNHLY and CDR2 is FYNNEI. CDR3 sequence reads: CASTGGMMNTEAFF. DNA of the CDR3: TGTGCCAGCACAGGCGGAATGATGAACACTGAAGCTTTCTTT. Looking up the rest from reference TRBV2 and TRBJ1-1 gives the full variable domain: EPEVTQTPSHQVTQMGQEVILRCVPISNHLYFYWYRQILGQKVEFLVSFYNNEISEKSEIFDDQFSVERPDGSNFTLKIRSTKLEDSAMYFCASTGGMMNTEAFFGQGTRLTVV.

The chain links TRBV10-3 to TRBJ1-1; D unclear. The germline V and J ends were trimmed by 3 bases and 3 bases, with 11 bases remaining between them. Germline-derived CDR1 and CDR2 are ENHRY and SYGVKD. The CDR3 is made up of 14 amino acids. CDR3 sequence: CAISEPLGDTEAFF. DNA for the CDR3: TGTGCCATCAGTGAACCACTCGGGGACACTGAAGCTTTCTTT.

This clonotype has ten or more counts. In DNA, the CDR3 is TGTGCCAGCAGTGCTTCTAATCAGCCCCAGCATTTT. Its translation is CASSASNQPQHF. The V call is TRBV2, the J call TRBJ1-5; D call uncertain. Germline V CDR1 and CDR2: SNHLY, FYNNEI. V lost 4 bases to trimming and J lost 4 bases, with 5 bases between them. This CDR3 has 12 amino acids.

In its sample, this clonotype was seen many times. The chain couples TRBV29-1 to TRBJ2-7; D is tentatively TRBD1 or TRBD2 (5 bases each). V gave up 3 bases and J gave up 2 bases, with 8 bases separating them. Germline lookup yields CDR1 SQVTM and CDR2 ANQGSEA. The CDR3 has 12 amino acids. The CDR3 here is CSVDEGTYEQYF. CDR3 DNA sequence: TGCAGCGTTGACGAGGGGACCTACGAGCAGTACTTC.

CDR3 sequence: CASSQGDRAKAFF. CDR3 nucleotides: TGTGCCAGCAGCCAAGGGGACAGGGCGAAAGCTTTCTTT. The gene calls are TRBV7-2 and TRBJ1-1, with 9 bases matching TRBD1. The CDR3 spans 13 residues. V was pared by 5 bases and J by 9 bases, with 7 bases of the junction left unmatched. From germline, CDR1 is SGHTA and CDR2 FQGNSA.

The chain joins TRBV5-6 to TRBJ1-2, with no clear D. The CDR3 is 17 residues long. V lost 4 bases to trimming and J lost 0 bases, with 19 bases between them. The germline V gene has CDR1 SGHDT and CDR2 YYEEEE. CDR3 nucleotide sequence: TGTGCCAGCAGCCCTGAGATGGTTCAGAGAGCTAACTATGGCTACACCTTC. It encodes CASSPEMVQRANYGYTF.

V is TRBV10-3 and J is TRBJ1-2; the match to TRBD1 covers 7 bases. The CDR3 sequence is 13 residues long. Germline CDR1 ENHRY, CDR2 SYGVKD. V dropped 6 bases and J dropped 4; count of bases not matched to a gene: 5. Here the CDR3 reads CAISLGQTYGYTF. In DNA, the CDR3 is TGTGCCATCAGCTTGGGACAGACCTATGGCTACACCTTC.

This clonotype has just a few counts. The gene calls are TRBV20-1 and TRBJ2-7; 9 nucleotides align to TRBD2. Germline trimming cut 0 bases from V and 4 bases from J; bases unmatched to any gene: 7. Germline lookup yields CDR1 DFQATT and CDR2 SNEGSKA (reference sequence). The CDR3 is 15 residues long. Here the CDR3 reads CSARDRSSGKYEQYF. In DNA, the CDR3 is TGCAGTGCTAGAGATCGGTCTAGCGGGAAATACGAGCAGTACTTC.

The V and J genes are TRBV7-2 and TRBJ1-5; the D is unclear. The CDR3 is 14 amino acids. V was cut by 3 bases and J by 2 bases, with 8 bases left in between. The germline CDR1 and CDR2 sequences are SGHTA and FQGNSA. The CDR3 protein is CASSLTEGNQPQHF. The CDR3 coding sequence is TGTGCCAGCAGCTTGACGGAGGGCAATCAGCCCCAGCATTTT.

Ten or more counts support this clonotype. The CDR3 protein is CAISDLGQPQHF. DNA for the CDR3: TGTGCCATCAGTGATCTAGGGCAGCCCCAGCATTTT. The chain is built from TRBV10-3 and TRBJ1-5, with D uncertain. Trimming took off 3 bases at V and 7 bases at J, with 7 bases between the two ends. This CDR3 contains 12 residues. The V gene's germline CDR1 is ENHRY and CDR2 SYGVKD.

This clonotype was observed a handful of times. The V and J genes are TRBV20-1 and TRBJ1-1; no definite D call. The CDR3 has 13 residues. V lost 1 base, J lost 4 bases, and 10 bases lay in between. Per the germline V gene, CDR1 is DFQATT and CDR2 is SNEGSKA (reference sequence). CDR3 region: CSARAGYGTEAFF. The CDR3 nucleotides are TGCAGTGCTAGAGCAGGTTACGGCACTGAAGCTTTCTTT.

The chain links TRBV20-1 to TRBJ1-4; 7 nucleotides align to TRBD1. J was trimmed by 8 bases and V by 4 bases; bases with no gene match: 4. CDR3 length: 12 amino acids. In germline, CDR1 is DFQATT, CDR2 SNEGSKA (reference sequence). CDR3 sequence: CSATGGREKLFF. DNA of the CDR3: TGCAGTGCTACAGGGGGAAGGGAAAAACTGTTTTTT.

This clonotype showed up many times. CDR3 amino acids: CAISESSSGGTYEQYF. In DNA, the CDR3 is TGTGCCATCAGTGAGTCTTCTAGCGGGGGGACGTACGAGCAGTACTTC. The V and J genes are TRBV10-3 and TRBJ2-7, with TRBD2 identical over 11 bases. Germline V CDR1 and CDR2: ENHRY, SYGVKD. The CDR3 contains 16 residues. Trimming took 0 bases from V and 4 from J; bases not matched to a gene: 5.

The chain employs TRBV20-1 and TRBJ2-7; D assignment may be TRBD1 or TRBD2 (5 bases each). CDR1 is DFQATT and CDR2 is SNEGSKA in the germline V gene (reference sequence). The CDR3 consists of 15 residues. Trimming cost V 6 bases and J 0 bases, with 18 bases left between them. Written as DNA, the CDR3 is TGCAGTGCGGTCCCCCGGGGCGAAAGCTCCTACGAGCAGTACTTC. It yields the protein CSAVPRGESSYEQYF.

This clonotype has ten or more counts. The V call is TRBV2, the J call TRBJ2-2; D is perhaps TRBD1 (5 bases). V lost 6 bases, J lost 7 bases, and 6 bases lay in between. Per germline, CDR1 SNHLY and CDR2 FYNNEI. CDR3 size: 11 residues. CDR3 in DNA: TGTGCCAGCAGAAGGGGCGGGGAGCTGTTTTTT. Translated: CASRRGGELFF.

This clonotype was counted ten times or more. The chain employs TRBV24-1 and TRBJ1-4; weak D call: TRBD1 (5 bases). The CDR3 covers 15 residues. CDR1 is KGHDR and CDR2 is SFDVKD in the germline V gene. V lost 3 bases and J lost 7, with 14 bases in between. DNA for the CDR3: TGTGCCACCAGTGATCCAACTCAGGGAACTGAAAAACTGTTTTTT. The encoded protein is CATSDPTQGTEKLFF.

The V call is TRBV24-1, the J call TRBJ2-5; 8 bases line up with TRBD1. The germline CDR1 and CDR2 sequences are KGHDR and SFDVKD. The CDR3 is 15 amino acids. The V and J ends lost 4 bases and 4 bases, in that order; junction bases with no gene match: 7. This CDR3 is CATSEGRGRLETQYF. The DNA for the CDR3 is TGTGCCACCAGTGAGGGCAGGGGGCGATTAGAGACCCAGTACTTC.

In the case of this clonotype: A junction end diverges from the germline sequence, so it may reflect a read error. This CDR3 is CASSGGVQGTGGEKLFF. The CDR3 DNA sequence: TGTGCCAGCAGTGGTGGCGTTCAGGGGACAGGGGGTGAAAAACTGTTTTTT. The chain employs TRBV24-1 and TRBJ1-4; 11 bases are shared with TRBD1. The CDR3 contains 17 residues. Germline CDR1 reads KGHDR; CDR2 reads SFDVKD.

At least ten counts were recorded for this clonotype. This chain links TRBV15 with TRBJ2-5; TRBD1 or TRBD2 may be the D gene (5 bases each). CDR1 is LNHNV, CDR2 YYDKDF, per germline (reference sequence). The CDR3 spans 12 residues. V lost 3 bases to trimming and J lost 4 bases, with 6 bases between them. The CDR3 DNA sequence: TGTGCCACCAGCAGGGGACCAGAGACCCAGTACTTC. It encodes CATSRGPETQYF.

This clonotype has ten or more counts. The chain recombines TRBV29-1 with TRBJ2-5, with D perhaps matching TRBD1 or TRBD2 (6 bases each). Trimming stripped 4 bases from V and 4 bases from J, with 16 bases between. CDR3 length equals 14 residues. The germline gives CDR1 SQVTM, CDR2 ANQGSEA. The CDR3 DNA reads as TGCAGCGTTGTTATATGGGGGCGGGGAGAGACCCAGTACTTC. This codes for CSVVIWGRGETQYF.

The rearrangement links TRBV7-9 to TRBJ1-2, with D maybe TRBD1 (6 bases). V was pared by 7 bases and J by 6 bases, with 15 bases between. The CDR3 runs to 13 residues. Germline CDR1 and CDR2: SEHNR and FQNEAQ (reference sequence). The CDR3 spells CASNPQQGDGYTF. CDR3 in DNA: TGTGCCAGCAACCCCCAACAGGGAGATGGCTACACCTTC. Drawing the rest from reference TRBV7-9 and TRBJ1-2, the complete variable domain is DTGVSQNPRHKITKRGQNVTFRCDPISEHNRLYWYRQTLGQGPEFLTYFQNEAQLEKSRLLSDRFSAERPKGSFSTLEIQRTEQGDSAMYLCASNPQQGDGYTFGSGTRLTVV.

This clonotype turned up a few times. The chain has TRBV7-9 and TRBJ1-2, with 7 bases fitting TRBD1. Germline V lookup: CDR1 SEHNR, CDR2 FQNEAQ (reference sequence). Trimming at V came to 3 bases and at J to 4 bases, leaving 8 bases not matched to a gene. The CDR3 consists of 15 residues. The CDR3 region has the DNA TGTGCCAGCAGCTTTCCCGGACAGGTCATCTATGGCTACACCTTC. It yields the protein CASSFPGQVIYGYTF.

Worth noting for this clonotype: One junction end disagrees with the germline gene, perhaps due to a read error. V usage is TRBV24-1 and J usage is TRBJ1-2; a possible D gene is TRBD1 (5 bases). This CDR3 comprises 15 residues. The germline CDR1 and CDR2 sequences are KGHDR and SFDVKD. The CDR3: CASSLSARGGHGYTF. The CDR3 DNA sequence: TGTGCCAGCAGTTTATCGGCGCGGGGCGGCCATGGCTACACCTTC.

This clonotype was recorded at least ten times. The J gene is TRBJ1-1, the V gene TRBV29-1; 8 positions agree with TRBD1. J gave up 4 bases and V 5 bases, and 6 bases lay outside the gene matches. This CDR3 has 13 amino acids. The germline V gene encodes CDR1 SQVTM and CDR2 ANQGSEA. The CDR3 here is CSVRTGPVTEAFF. CDR3 bases: TGCAGCGTTAGGACAGGGCCGGTCACTGAAGCTTTCTTT.

In its sample, this clonotype was seen many times. The rearrangement links TRBV2 to TRBJ1-4; D is ambiguous. The CDR3 is 15 amino acids. The V end lost 1 base, the J end lost 7 bases, and 13 bases lay between the germline ends. Germline V CDR1 and CDR2: SNHLY, FYNNEI. The CDR3 nucleotides read TGTGCCAGCAGTGAAGTCACGGTAATCTCTGAAAAACTGTTTTTT. Protein sequence: CASSEVTVISEKLFF.

The V and J genes are TRBV29-1 and TRBJ1-3; 7 bases agree with TRBD1. This CDR3 contains 14 residues. The trim removed 5 bases at V and 3 bases at J, leaving 7 bases unmatched. Germline CDR1 and CDR2: SQVTM and ANQGSEA. The CDR3 region has the DNA TGCAGCGTTCGAGAGACAGGGTTTGGAAACACCATATATTTT. This translates into CSVRETGFGNTIYF.

This clonotype was counted at least ten times. J is TRBJ1-5 and V is TRBV7-2; a possible D gene is TRBD1 (6 bases). The CDR3 is made up of 13 amino acids. Trimming shortened V by 5 bases and J by 7 bases, and 12 bases separated the two germline ends. Germline values: CDR1 SGHTA, CDR2 FQGNSA. For the CDR3, the DNA is TGTGCCAGCAGCAGTGCAGGGGTACAGCCCCAGCATTTT. Residues: CASSSAGVQPQHF.

This chain uses TRBV20-1 with TRBJ2-3; D not certain. CDR1 and CDR2 from the germline V gene are DFQATT and SNEGSKA (reference sequence). This CDR3 is built from 13 residues. Trimming cost V 3 bases and J 2 bases, with 9 bases left between them. CDR3 DNA: TGCAGTGCTAGTGAGAGCTCCACAGATACGCAGTATTTT. It yields the protein CSASESSTDTQYF.

The chain combines TRBV7-9 with TRBJ1-2, with 9 nucleotides matching TRBD1. This CDR3 is built from 15 residues. V was clipped by 6 bases and J by 0 bases; unmatched bases: 5. Looked up from germline, CDR1 is SEHNR and CDR2 is FQNEAQ (reference sequence). CDR3 sequence: CASSSTGGTNYGYTF. In DNA form, the CDR3 reads TGTGCCAGCAGTTCTACAGGGGGCACTAACTATGGCTACACCTTC.